This T cell receptor (beta chain) was sequenced for a study of T cell responses to AZD1222 COVID-19 vaccine listed by TCRdb under 2021. The study in broad terms: A total of approximately 250 trial participants underwent TCR sequencing, of whom 200 to 220 had received two doses of AZD1222 and roughly 26 had received two doses of the MenACWY control vaccine. Trial participants were enrolled by age into 18-55, 56-69 and 70-plus year subgroups, with roughly 160, 29 and 62 TCR-sequenced participants respectively. Points the paper makes about the study in general: Participants were mostly white British and included more females than males, and it was suggested by the authors that clonal diversity may have been underestimated. Vaccine-associated CD4 TCRs spanned the whole spike protein, with dominant responses in regions 160-218 and 743-854. The 56-69-year group was small, and its depth increase did not reach significance, likely because of low power. Nearly half of unique spike-specific TCRs reportedly recognized epitopes outside regions mutated in the B.1.351 and B.1.1.7 variants. Only a handful of AZD1222 recipients were SARS-CoV-2 seropositive at baseline, limiting conclusions about previously exposed vaccinees. Because no day 14 peak-response samples were available, repertoires were characterized only after the peak T cell response. Spike-specific TCR breadth and depth rose significantly after two AZD1222 doses compared with day 0 and with MenACWY recipients.

This specimen's time point label, per the study, means: about 28 days (+/-7) after the second vaccine dose. In light of the paper, this sample's treatment or condition label describes: meningococcal conjugate vaccine given as trial control. Vaccinee samples were obtained from the UK trials COV001 and COV002, which included a single-blind randomized controlled phase 2/3 trial of AZD1222 (ChAdOx1 nCoV-19) in healthy adults. For TCRbeta chain sequencing, PBMC samples were collected from trial participants at day 0 and at day 28 after the second dose. A word on this clone: What this receptor recognizes is not known. No base qualities exist here, and no much larger clone lies one base off it.

The CDR3 regions of human TCRbeta chains were subjected to immunosequencing. Per the original workflow: Repertoire TCRs were matched against a reference library of SARS-CoV-2-specific TCRs generated with the MIRA antigen-specificity platform. Breadth was defined as the fraction of unique TCRs that were SARS-CoV-2-associated, and depth was defined as the fraction of total T cells that were SARS-CoV-2-associated. Using the MIRA data, each spike-specific TCR was mapped to the spike region that the TCR reacts to and placed in a CD4 or CD8 class. Log10-transformed breadth and depth values were compared by one-way ANOVA with Sidak's multiple comparisons tests. Drawn from immuneACCESS, this table holds only the in-frame rearrangements with V and J called that TCRdb kept. Clones are partly lost; checked studies trace under half to an unresolved V gene and leave the rest unexplained. That table furnishes V, J and clone size, whereas the DNA furnished D and trimming. The sample table records 75,000 to 95,000 clones; about 87% of these occur just once. The ten largest make up 9% to 10% of the sample.

Looking up the germline V gene (reference sequence) yields CDR1 LNHDA and CDR2 SQIVND. Compared with germline, V lacks 5 bases and J lacks 6 bases; bases without a gene match: 9. The CDR3, from cysteine to phenylalanine, totals 15 residues. Only the CDR3 region is kept as DNA, spanning 45 bases read in frame from base 1. The receptor comes from an adult who received the MenACWY meningococcal vaccine as a control. Here the sequenced sample was peripheral blood, taken 28 days after the second dose of the MenACWY control vaccine. The V and J segments used are TRBV19 and TRBJ1-5, and 8 bases in between align with TRBD1. The CDR3 region has the sequence CASSPDRVTGQPQHF. The base sequence is TGTGCCAGTAGTCCGGACAGGGTGACGGGTCAGCCCCAGCATTTT.